This T cell receptor (beta chain) was found in a study of blood T cell repertoires in COVID-19. This CDR3 is 15 amino acids long. V was clipped by 3 bases and J by 8 bases, with 17 bases between them. The germline gives CDR1 SGDLS, CDR2 YYNGEE. Authors' analysis steps: Counts of nucleated cells, estimated from reference gene primer amplification, were obtained. The protocol was immunoSEQ multiplex PCR, while the TCRdb copy is restricted to in-frame clones and leaves out a portion. V and J calls and clone size are those listed in that table; D and trimming were worked out from the DNA. The sample lists more than 100,000 clones, roughly four fifths occurring once.

This chain links TRBV9 with TRBJ1-4; D perhaps matches TRBD1 (5 bases). The receptor was isolated from a woman aged 70-85 years with acute or convalescent COVID-19. The sample taken for sequencing was peripheral blood. CDR3 residues: CASSDRTGGGEKLFF. For the CDR3, the DNA is TGTGCCAGCAGCGATCGGACGGGGGGAGGGGAAAAACTGTTTTTT. The whole variable domain, remainder taken from reference TRBV9 and TRBJ1-4, is DSGVTQTPKHLITATGQRVTLRCSPRSGDLSVYWYQQSLDQGLQFLIQYYNGEERAKGNILERFSAQQFPDLHSELNLSSLELGDSALYFCASSDRTGGGEKLFFGSGTQLSVL.